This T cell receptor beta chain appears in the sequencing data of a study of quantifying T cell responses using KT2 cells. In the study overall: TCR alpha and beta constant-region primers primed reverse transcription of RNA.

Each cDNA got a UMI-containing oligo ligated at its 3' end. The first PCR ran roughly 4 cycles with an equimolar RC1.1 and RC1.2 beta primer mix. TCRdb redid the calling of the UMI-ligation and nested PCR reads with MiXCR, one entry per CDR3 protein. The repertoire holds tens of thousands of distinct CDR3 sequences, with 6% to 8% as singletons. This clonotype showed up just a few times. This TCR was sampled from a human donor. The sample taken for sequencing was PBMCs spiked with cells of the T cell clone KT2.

The CDR3 region is CASSFLQSYGYTF. The DNA of the CDR3 is TGTGCCAGCAGTTTTTTACAGAGCTATGGCTACACCTTC. The chain couples TRBV12-3 or TRBV12-4 to TRBJ1-2; D unclear. Trimming took 3 bases from V and 4 from J, leaving 9 bases between them. There are 13 residues in the CDR3.